Sequencing of this T cell receptor beta chain was carried out in a study of blood T cells in healthy people across ages. Next came a second PCR, run for about 7 to 12 cycles, which used a sample-barcoded 5' primer along with a J-beta primer mix. TCRdb called the 5' RACE reads again in MiXCR, with one record for every CDR3 protein. The profile covers around 780,000 distinct CDR3 sequences, with about 56% appearing a single time and about a quarter taken by the ten largest. Germline-derived CDR1 and CDR2 are MDHEN and SYDVKM. The length of the CDR3 is 18 residues. Trimming removed 5 bases from V and 2 bases from J; junction bases left unmatched: 7. This clonotype showed up just once. What it binds is unknown. Ranging in age from about 6 to 95, the donors were healthy Caucasian individuals from Russia. Every participating donor contributed 8 to 10 milliliters of peripheral blood through a draw. The study, taken as a whole, reports: Unsorted PBMCs prevented conclusive naive versus antigen-experienced comparison. A strong correlation was seen between TCR beta diversity and naive T cell percentage.

This chain joins TRBV28 and TRBJ2-6; 12 positions agree with TRBD2. Material: blood. This sequence was found in a man in his forties in good health. For the CDR3, the DNA is TGTGCCAGCAGTGTGGGACTAGCGGGCCGCACTGGGGCCAACGTCCTGACTTTC. Residues: CASSVGLAGRTGANVLTF.